These 9 T cell receptor beta chains were sequenced from one sample in a study of radiotherapy plus CTLA-4 blockade in lung cancer. Assay: immunoSEQ multiplex PCR; the TCRdb copy retains only in-frame clones and omits some. The sample holds approximately 45,000 clones, almost 65% seen once. The sample here was peripheral blood, taken from a patient treated with radiotherapy plus ipilimumab. The receptors were sampled from a human donor with non-small cell lung cancer who had a partial response to radiotherapy plus ipilimumab.

The chain uses TRBV19 and TRBJ1-4; D is unclear. Trimming cost V 4 bases and J 7 bases, with 16 bases left between them. Per the germline V gene, CDR1 is LNHDA and CDR2 is SQIVND (reference sequence). The CDR3 runs 15 residues. The CDR3 DNA sequence: TGTGCCAGTAGTAACCCACCCTTCGGAGGTGAAAAACTGTTTTTT. This translates into CASSNPPFGGEKLFF.

This chain links TRBV5-1 with TRBJ1-1; D might be TRBD1 (5 bases). Trimming took 2 bases from V and 10 from J, leaving 21 bases between them. Germline CDR1 reads SGHRS; CDR2 reads YFSETQ. CDR3 size: 15 residues. CDR3 region: CASSFDSNPGKGAFF. The DNA of the CDR3 is TGCGCCAGCAGCTTCGACAGCAACCCGGGCAAAGGAGCTTTCTTT.

This chain joins TRBV19 and TRBJ2-7, with no clear D. This CDR3 region has 15 residues. V was trimmed by 4 bases and J by 7 bases, leaving 20 bases between them. The germline V gene encodes CDR1 LNHDA and CDR2 SQIVND (reference sequence). The CDR3 protein is CASSKDLHPRAEQYF. In nucleotides, the CDR3 is TGTGCCAGTAGTAAAGATCTCCACCCGAGAGCTGAGCAGTACTTC. Together with reference TRBV19 and TRBJ2-7, the CDR3 gives the full variable domain: DGGITQSPKYLFRKEGQNVTLSCEQNLNHDAMYWYRQDPGQGLRLIYYSQIVNDFQKGDIAEGYSVSREKKESFPLTVTSAQKNPTAFYLCASSKDLHPRAEQYFGPGTRLTVT.

This clone occurred once. The chain couples TRBV5-1 to TRBJ1-4; 7 nucleotides align to TRBD1. Unmatched junction bases numbered 8, after V lost 4 bases and J lost 5 bases. The CDR3 is 15 residues long. Germline V CDR1 and CDR2: SGHRS, YFSETQ. The CDR3 is CASSPGDRVNEKLFF. CDR3 coding DNA: TGCGCCAGCAGCCCCGGGGACAGAGTGAATGAAAAACTGTTTTTT.

CDR3 sequence: CASSNRGFGEAFF. The CDR3 DNA follows: TGTGCCAGCAGCAATCGGGGTTTCGGTGAAGCTTTCTTT. The V and J genes are TRBV11-1 and TRBJ1-1; no clear D. CDR1 and CDR2 from the germline V gene are SGHAT and FQDESV (reference sequence). The ends were cut back, 5 bases at V and 7 bases at J, with 14 bases in the middle. The CDR3 length is 13 residues.

This clone was recorded a few times. This chain uses TRBV19 with TRBJ2-5, with TRBD1 identical over 9 bases. The V and J ends lost 3 bases and 4 bases, in that order; junction bases with no gene match: 6. The germline V gene encodes CDR1 LNHDA and CDR2 SQIVND (reference sequence). This CDR3 spans 15 amino acids. The CDR3 DNA reads TGTGCCAGTAGTATTGAAGGGACAGGGAGAGAGACCCAGTACTTC. Protein product: CASSIEGTGRETQYF.

V and J are TRBV5-1 and TRBJ2-5; 9 nucleotides align to TRBD2. Judging by the DNA end, TRBJ2-7 fits better; the J call may be wrong. The CDR3 is 16 residues long. Germline V lookup: CDR1 SGHRS, CDR2 YFSETQ. This chain's CDR3 is CASSLGAGGSTYEQYF. In DNA, the CDR3 is TGCGCCAGCAGCTTAGGAGCGGGAGGCTCCACCTACGAGCAGTACTTC.

The chain employs TRBV5-1 and TRBJ2-2; 13 nucleotides align to TRBD2. The CDR3 sequence is 17 residues long. Germline V lookup: CDR1 SGHRS, CDR2 YFSETQ. With 1 base clipped from V and 4 bases from J, the junction kept 4 bases outside the gene matches. The CDR3 is CASSLRTSGSITGELFF. The DNA of the CDR3 is TGCGCCAGCAGCTTGAGGACTAGCGGGAGTATCACCGGGGAGCTGTTTTTT.

In DNA, the CDR3 is TGTGCCAGCAGGGTTGATAGCGGGGAAGAGACCCAGTACTTC. Its protein product is CASRVDSGEETQYF. The V call is TRBV7-2, the J call TRBJ2-5, with 8 bases aligning to TRBD2. The V gene's germline CDR1 is SGHTA and CDR2 FQGNSA. Trimming cost V 6 bases and J 3 bases; bases outside gene matches: 6. The CDR3 runs to 14 residues.